Listed here are 9 T cell receptor beta chains from one sample, sequenced in a study of identical twins. One entry per CDR3 protein results from TCRdb running MiXCR on the 5' RACE reads. Among about 220,000 distinct CDR3 sequences listed, 6% to 7% were seen once. The sample also formed part of further work on T cells expressing NK-cell markers.

Sequencing was carried out using CD8+ T cells sorted from blood. Receptor source: a woman between 18 and 29 years old in good health.

This chain joins TRBV29-1 and TRBJ1-2; D uncertain. The germline V gene encodes CDR1 SQVTM and CDR2 ANQGSEA. Trimming left V 3 bases short and J 3 bases short, with 5 bases between. The CDR3 contains 11 residues. CDR3 protein: CSVEVDYGYTF. The CDR3 DNA follows: TGCAGCGTTGAGGTGGACTATGGCTACACCTTC. The complete variable domain, with remaining parts taken from reference TRBV29-1 and TRBJ1-2, reads SAVISQKPSRDICQRGTSLTIQCQVDSQVTMMFWYRQQPGQSLTLIATANQGSEATYESGFVIDKFPISRPNLTFSTLTVSNMSPEDSSIYLCSVEVDYGYTFGSGTRLTVV.

The table lists this clonotype with a few counts. The chain recombines TRBV29-1 with TRBJ1-1; D call uncertain. Trimming left V 5 bases short and J 6 bases short, with 10 bases between. This CDR3 region has 11 residues. CDR1 is SQVTM and CDR2 is ANQGSEA in the germline V gene. This CDR3 is CSVFPSSEAFF. As DNA, the CDR3 is TGCAGCGTTTTCCCCAGTTCTGAAGCTTTCTTT.

This clonotype has at least ten counts. This chain joins TRBV6-2 or TRBV6-3 and TRBJ2-1; D uncertain. CDR3 length equals 12 residues. Germline loops: CDR1 MNHEY, CDR2 SVGEGT. V lost 7 bases and J lost 9, with 13 bases in between. CDR3 coding DNA: TGTGCCAGCACCCCCGACCCTATTGAGCAGTTCTTC. This gives the protein CASTPDPIEQFF.

A few counts support this clonotype. The genes are TRBV6-2 or TRBV6-3 and TRBJ2-1; 10 bases are shared with TRBD2. Germline V CDR1 and CDR2: MNHEY, SVGEGT. V trimming: 1 base; J trimming: 4 bases; junction bases outside the gene matches: 1. There are 15 residues in the CDR3. The CDR3 DNA is TGTGCCAGCAGTTACTGGACTAGCGGATACAATGAGCAGTTCTTC. It is translated as CASSYWTSGYNEQFF.

This sequence joins TRBV29-1 and TRBJ1-1; D unresolved. The CDR3 has 13 amino acids. CDR1 and CDR2 (germline): SQVTM, ANQGSEA. V was shortened by 1 base and J by 6 bases, with 12 bases between the two germline ends. The CDR3 DNA follows: TGCAGCGTTGAAGTCAGTGGGAAGGCTGAAGCTTTCTTT. Encoded protein: CSVEVSGKAEAFF.

This clonotype was picked up a small number of times. The chain combines TRBV7-2 with TRBJ2-1; 14 positions agree with TRBD2. CDR1 and CDR2 (germline): SGHTA, FQGNSA. The CDR3 totals 18 residues. V dropped 2 bases and J dropped 8; count of bases not matched to a gene: 11. CDR3 bases: TGTGCCAGCAGCTTAAACCGCCGCGGGACTAGCGGGAGTGATGAGCAGTTCTTC. This encodes CASSLNRRGTSGSDEQFF.

The rearrangement joins TRBV20-1 to TRBJ1-6, with D unresolved. V lost 2 bases and J lost 0, with 14 bases in between. The CDR3 has 17 residues. The germline V gene encodes CDR1 DFQATT and CDR2 SNEGSKA (reference sequence). CDR3 in amino acids: CSARPDIESSYNSPLHF. In DNA form, the CDR3 reads TGCAGTGCTAGACCCGACATAGAGAGCTCCTATAATTCACCCCTCCACTTT.

V and J are TRBV6-1 and TRBJ1-1, with a tentative D call TRBD1 (6 bases). The CDR3 is made up of 14 amino acids. Germline values: CDR1 MNHNS, CDR2 SASEGT. Trimming took 8 bases from V and 6 from J, leaving 19 bases between them. This CDR3 reads CASVPGGGLAEAFF. The CDR3 bases are TGTGCCAGCGTCCCGGGGGGCGGGCTCGCTGAAGCTTTCTTT.

This clonotype was seen ten or more times. An end of the junction differs from the germline gene, which may be a read error. The gene calls are TRBV3-1 and TRBJ2-5; D gene ambiguous. CDR1 and CDR2 (germline): LGHDT, YNNKEL (reference sequence). This CDR3 spans 12 amino acids. CDR3 sequence: CASSHYTGFSPF. CDR3 nucleotide sequence: TGTGCCAGCAGCCACTACACCGGATTCAGCCCCTTC.